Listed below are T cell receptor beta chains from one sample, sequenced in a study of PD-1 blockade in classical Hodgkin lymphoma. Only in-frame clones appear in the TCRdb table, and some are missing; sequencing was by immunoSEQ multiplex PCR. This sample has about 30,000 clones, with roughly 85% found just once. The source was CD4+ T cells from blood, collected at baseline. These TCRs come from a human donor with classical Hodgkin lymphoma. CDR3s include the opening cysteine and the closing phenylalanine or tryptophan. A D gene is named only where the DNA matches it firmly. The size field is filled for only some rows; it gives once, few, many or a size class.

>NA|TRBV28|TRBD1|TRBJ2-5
CASRGQVQETQYF
TGTGCCAGCAGAGGACAGGTTCAAGAGACCCAGTACTTC
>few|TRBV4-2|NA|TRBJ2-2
CASSSKPAGSANTGELFF
TGTGCCAGCAGCTCAAAGCCCGCGGGATCCGCGAACACCGGGGAGCTGTTTTTT
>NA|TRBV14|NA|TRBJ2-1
CASSLPVATNEQFF
TGTGCCAGCAGCCTCCCGGTAGCGACCAATGAGCAGTTCTTC
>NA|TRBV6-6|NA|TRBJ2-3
CASSFGQYTDTQYF
TGTGCCAGCAGTTTCGGACAGTACACAGATACGCAGTATTTT
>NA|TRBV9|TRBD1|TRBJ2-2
CASSPKTGGLGNTGELFF
TGTGCCAGCAGCCCCAAGACAGGGGGTCTTGGGAACACCGGGGAGCTGTTTTTT
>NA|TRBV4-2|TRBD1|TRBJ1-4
CASSQGDRGNEKLFF
TGTGCCAGCAGCCAAGGGGACAGGGGAAATGAAAAACTGTTTTTT
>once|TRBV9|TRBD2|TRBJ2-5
CASSVTAGAKETQYF
TGTGCCAGCAGCGTAACAGCGGGAGCAAAAGAGACCCAGTACTTC
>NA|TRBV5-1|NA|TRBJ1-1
CASSLATAVEAFF
TGCGCCAGCAGCTTGGCCACCGCAGTCGAAGCTTTCTTT
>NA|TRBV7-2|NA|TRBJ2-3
CASSLWTAHTDTQYF
TGTGCCAGCAGCCTATGGACTGCCCACACAGATACGCAGTATTTT
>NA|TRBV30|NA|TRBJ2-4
CAWSEAVLVGIQYF
TGTGCCTGGAGTGAGGCCGTACTAGTTGGCATTCAGTACTTC
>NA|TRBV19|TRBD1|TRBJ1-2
CASNQQGAGDYGYTF
TGTGCCAGTAACCAGCAGGGGGCGGGGGACTATGGCTACACCTTC
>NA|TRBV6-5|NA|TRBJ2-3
CASSYRRDSTDTQYF
TGTGCCAGCAGTTACAGGCGGGATAGCACAGATACGCAGTATTTT
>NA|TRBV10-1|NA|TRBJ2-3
CAPSGCASTTDTQYF
TGCGCCCCCAGCGGGTGCGCGTCCACCACAGATACGCAGTATTTT
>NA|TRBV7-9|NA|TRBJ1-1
CASSLSGRRNTEAFF
TGTGCCAGCAGCTTATCGGGTCGTAGGAACACTGAAGCTTTCTTT
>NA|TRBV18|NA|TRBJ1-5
CASKLGSNQPQHF
TGTGCCAGTAAGCTGGGTAGCAATCAGCCCCAGCATTTT
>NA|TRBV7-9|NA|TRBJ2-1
CASSPYNEQFF
TGTGCCAGCAGCCCGTACAATGAGCAGTTCTTC
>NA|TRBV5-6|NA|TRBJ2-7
CASSSDTSYEQYF
TGTGCCAGCAGCAGCGACACGTCCTACGAGCAGTACTTC
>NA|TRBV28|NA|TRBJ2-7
CASNPAGVEQYF
TGTGCCAGCAATCCGGCCGGGGTCGAGCAGTACTTC
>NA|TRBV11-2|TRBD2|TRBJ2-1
CASSFLADAYNEQFF
TGTGCCAGCAGCTTTCTAGCGGACGCCTACAATGAGCAGTTCTTC
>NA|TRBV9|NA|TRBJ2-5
CASSVAPEETQYF
TGTGCCAGCAGCGTAGCCCCCGAAGAGACCCAGTACTTC
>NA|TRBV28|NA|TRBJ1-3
CASGRATYSGNTIYF
TGTGCCAGCGGTCGGGCCACCTACTCTGGAAACACCATATATTTT
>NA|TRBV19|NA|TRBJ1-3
CASRKQELSGNTIYF
TGTGCCAGTAGAAAACAGGAGCTCTCTGGAAACACCATATATTTT
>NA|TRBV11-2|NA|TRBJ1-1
CASSLVLSPEAFF
TGTGCCAGCAGCTTAGTGCTTTCCCCCGAAGCTTTCTTT
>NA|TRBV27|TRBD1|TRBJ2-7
CASRRPGTASYEQYF
TGTGCCAGCAGAAGACCCGGGACAGCCTCCTACGAGCAGTACTTC
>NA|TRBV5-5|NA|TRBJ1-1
CASSSGLTMNTEAFF
TGTGCCAGCAGCTCAGGACTGACGATGAACACTGAAGCTTTCTTT
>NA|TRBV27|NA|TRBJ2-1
CASSLVRSPNEQFF
TGTGCCAGCAGTTTAGTTAGGAGTCCCAATGAGCAGTTCTTC
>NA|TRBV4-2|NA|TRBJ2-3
CASSQGGGGAGTDTQYF
TGTGCCAGCAGCCAAGGGGGAGGGGGCGCGGGCACAGATACGCAGTATTTT
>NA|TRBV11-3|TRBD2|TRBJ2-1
CASSQASGSYNEQFF
TGTGCCAGCAGCCAGGCTAGCGGGTCCTACAATGAGCAGTTCTTC
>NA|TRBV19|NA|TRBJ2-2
CASRATRGANTGELFF
TGTGCCAGTAGGGCGACTAGGGGGGCAAACACCGGGGAGCTGTTTTTT
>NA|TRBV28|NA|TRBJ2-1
CASSLNGVYNEQFF
TGTGCCAGCAGTTTGAACGGGGTATACAATGAGCAGTTCTTC
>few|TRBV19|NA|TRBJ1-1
CASTQDGTSRTEAFF
TGTGCCAGTACCCAAGACGGGACTTCAAGGACTGAAGCTTTCTTT
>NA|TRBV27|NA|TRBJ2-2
CASSLRTNTGELFF
TGTGCCAGCAGTCTAAGAACGAACACCGGGGAGCTGTTTTTT
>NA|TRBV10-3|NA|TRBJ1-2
CAISPGQLYGYTF
TGTGCCATCAGCCCCGGACAGCTCTATGGCTACACCTTC
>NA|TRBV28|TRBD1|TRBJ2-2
CASSRATGVNTGELFF
TGTGCCAGCAGTCGCGCGACAGGGGTGAACACCGGGGAGCTGTTTTTT
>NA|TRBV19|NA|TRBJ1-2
CASIGQLYGYTF
TGTGCCAGTATAGGGCAGCTCTATGGCTACACCTTC
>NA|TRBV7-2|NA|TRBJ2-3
CASSLVRRITDTQYF
TGTGCCAGCAGCTTAGTTCGGCGGATCACAGATACGCAGTATTTT
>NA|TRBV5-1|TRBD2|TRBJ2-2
CASSLDGLAGRGGTGELFF
TGCGCCAGCAGCTTGGATGGCCTAGCGGGACGAGGGGGTACCGGGGAGCTGTTTTTT
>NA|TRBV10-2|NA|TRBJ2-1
CASSEYNPAEPYNEQFF
TGCGCCAGCAGTGAGTACAACCCAGCGGAGCCTTACAATGAGCAGTTCTTC
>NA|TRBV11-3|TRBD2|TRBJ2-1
CASSLDHGGDRRNEQFF
TGTGCCAGCAGCTTAGATCACGGGGGGGACCGGAGGAATGAGCAGTTCTTC
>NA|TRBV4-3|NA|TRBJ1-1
CASSQDYRQWNAEAFF
TGCGCCAGCAGCCAAGATTATAGGCAATGGAACGCTGAAGCTTTCTTT
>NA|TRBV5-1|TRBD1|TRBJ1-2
CASSPGQGIDYGYTF
TGCGCCAGCAGCCCGGGACAGGGGATCGACTATGGCTACACCTTC
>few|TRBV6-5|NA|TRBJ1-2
CASSYSTGRGYTF
TGTGCCAGCAGTTACTCTACGGGTCGTGGCTACACCTTC